These 3 T cell receptor beta chains were all obtained from the same sample, sequenced in a study of PD-L1 blockade in urothelial cancer. Noted time point: peripheral blood 6 weeks after treatment start. Generated by immunoSEQ multiplex PCR, the TCRdb table keeps only in-frame clones and is missing some. The repertoire includes approximately 83,000 clones, around four fifths of them detected once, and around 7.7% sits in the top ten. Material: PBMCs, obtained around atezolizumab (anti-PD-L1) treatment. The receptors were sampled from a man aged 70 or older with urothelial cancer.

The V call is TRBV15, the J call TRBJ1-1; 7 positions agree with TRBD1. Germline V gene data show CDR1 as LNHNV and CDR2 as YYDKDF (reference sequence). This CDR3 has 15 amino acids. V was pared by 2 bases and J by 2 bases, with 5 bases of the junction left unmatched. The chain's CDR3 is CATSRQDRVNTEAFF. The CDR3 DNA follows: TGTGCCACCAGCAGACAAGACAGGGTCAACACTGAAGCTTTCTTT.

A few counts support this clone. The chain is built from TRBV9 and TRBJ2-2; TRBD2 agrees at 7 bases. J was trimmed by 6 bases and V by 3 bases; bases with no gene match: 5. The CDR3 contains 14 residues. Germline lookup yields CDR1 SGDLS and CDR2 YYNGEE. CDR3 residues: CASSEGLSPGELFF. CDR3 nucleotide sequence: TGTGCCAGCAGCGAGGGACTATCCCCCGGGGAGCTGTTTTTT. The full variable domain, completed using reference TRBV9 and TRBJ2-2, is DSGVTQTPKHLITATGQRVTLRCSPRSGDLSVYWYQQSLDQGLQFLIQYYNGEERAKGNILERFSAQQFPDLHSELNLSSLELGDSALYFCASSEGLSPGELFFGEGSRLTVL.

The genes are TRBV11-3 and TRBJ2-7; 8 nucleotides agree with TRBD1. V shed 5 bases, J shed 5 bases, and the junction held 5 bases outside the gene matches. Germline loops: CDR1 SGHNT, CDR2 YENEEA. This CDR3 has 13 amino acids. This chain's CDR3 is CASSPDRDNEQYF. The CDR3 DNA follows: TGTGCCAGCAGCCCGGACAGGGACAACGAGCAGTACTTC.